The sequence of this T cell receptor beta chain was determined in a study of CDR3 diversity in severe acne. TCRdb re-analysed the PCR reads in MiXCR, keeping a single row per CDR3 protein. This table has roughly 79,000 distinct CDR3 sequences, about half appearing once. V was trimmed by 1 base and J by 8 bases, leaving 14 bases between them. Germline lookup yields CDR1 KGHSH and CDR2 LQKENI. This CDR3 region has 15 residues. The sample taken for sequencing was blood. The chain joins TRBV18 to TRBJ1-4; D is possibly TRBD1 (6 bases). The receptor was isolated from a male donor with severe acne vulgaris. The CDR3 DNA sequence: TGTGCCAGCTCACCACTGGGGGCGGACGGAGAAAAACTGTTTTTT. Amino acid sequence: CASSPLGADGEKLFF.